Described below is a single T cell receptor (beta chain) sequence and its context. This sample is part of a study of blood T cell repertoires in COVID-19. Across the whole study: The samples span acute and convalescent COVID-19 from the United States, Italy and Spain.

Assay: immunoSEQ multiplex PCR; the TCRdb copy retains only in-frame clones and omits some. The repertoire consists of around 73,000 clones, with about four fifths occurring once and the leading ten covering 25% to 30%. CDR1 is SGHNT and CDR2 is YYREEE in the germline V gene (reference sequence). The CDR3 length is 13 residues. The ends were cut back, 4 bases at V and 1 base at J, with 9 bases in the middle. The chain recombines TRBV5-4 with TRBJ2-7; D unresolved. Sequencing was performed on peripheral blood. This receptor was taken from a human donor in a cohort sampled during active COVID-19. The CDR3, as DNA: TGTGCCAGCAGCCCCGGTAGTTCCTACGAGCAGTACTTC. As protein: CASSPGSSYEQYF.